This T cell receptor (beta chain) stems from a study of beta chain features in type 1 diabetes. Concerning this clone itself: Its antigen is unidentified.

Germline V lookup: CDR1 MNHEY, CDR2 SVGAGI. The CDR3 loop spans 14 amino acids. The J segment lost 10 bases and the V segment lost 10 bases, leaving 11 bases of the junction unmatched. Study outcomes and limitations: Among patients, naive, central memory and Treg TCRB repertoires appeared more similar than among healthy donors.

Sequencing targeted expressed TCRB transcripts, as all isolated RNA had been reverse transcribed. Approximately 3.6 million reads were obtained on average from naive, central memory and regulatory T cell samples. TCRdb's table, derived via immunoSEQ multiplex PCR, lists solely in-frame clones and lacks some. The sample consists of under 200,000 clones, 7% to 10% of them appearing once. The sequencing input was central memory CD4+ T cells from blood. The clonotype was recovered from a woman aged 18 to 35 in good health. The chain combines TRBV6-5 with TRBJ1-6; 9 bases are a match to TRBD1. As DNA, the CDR3 is TGTGCCATTCTGGTGGGGACAGGGAACTCACCCCTCCACTTT. This sequence encodes CAILVGTGNSPLHF.